Sequencing of this TCR beta chain was carried out in a study of cytomegalovirus exposure and HLA in healthy donors. The study's findings and limits: In a later analysis, TCR association rates varied by HLA locus: DRB1 most, HLA-C fewest. It was assumed in the presence/absence analyses that sequencing depth was roughly uniform across donors. Immune exposure data for these donors was limited to CMV serostatus. A link between a missense DCLRE1C variant and TCR beta V- and J-gene trimming emerged from a later analysis.

The PCR used 60 Vbeta and 13 Jbeta primers. Measured with immunoSEQ multiplex PCR; TCRdb has only the in-frame clones, and not every one. The sample lists some 150,000 clones; approximately 80% were seen once. Note on this clone: Its cognate antigen is unknown.

The CDR3 has 14 amino acids. The germline CDR1 and CDR2 sequences are MNHEY and SVGAGI. With 7 bases removed from V and 7 bases from J, the gap between germline ends came to 19 bases. This receptor was taken from a middle-aged woman in good health and CMV-seronegative. The J gene is TRBJ1-2, the V gene TRBV6-5; tentative D call: TRBD1 (6 bases). The sequencing sample was made of PBMCs. CDR3 nucleotide sequence: TGTGCCAGCAACCAACGGGGGGCGAGGGCTGGCTACACCTTC. This gives the protein CASNQRGARAGYTF.